The 27 T cell receptor beta chains given below trace back to one sample, sequenced in a study of CD8 T cell repertoires and HIV-1 epitope variants (dated by TCRdb to the early 2020s). No antigen has been assigned to these receptors. Library generation was performed with the immunoSEQ multiplex PCR assay. Held by TCRdb, this immuneACCESS table contains in-frame sequences only and omits some clones. Under half of the omission traces to an unresolved V gene where checked; the cause of the rest is unknown. For this sample there are under 7,000 clones; about 60% appear just once. Together, the top ten hold around 40% of the sample. Sequencing was carried out using cultured CD8+ T cells derived from PBMCs. Receptor source: a male donor with HIV.

The CDR3 coding sequence is TGTGCCAGCAGCTTACCGGGAGCTTACTCCTACAATGAGCAGTTCTTC. It is translated as CASSLPGAYSYNEQFF. J is TRBJ2-1 and V is TRBV7-6, with a possible D match to TRBD2 (6 bases). The V end was cut by 2 bases, the J end by 0 bases, with 11 bases between. CDR3 length: 16 amino acids. The germline V gene encodes CDR1 SGHVS and CDR2 FNYEAQ.

This rearrangement joins TRBV28 to TRBJ2-4, with D maybe TRBD1 (6 bases). Germline V gene data show CDR1 as MDHEN and CDR2 as SYDVKM. CDR3 length: 15 amino acids. With 5 bases removed from V and 7 bases from J, the gap between germline ends came to 18 bases. The CDR3, as DNA: TGTGCCAGCAGTGCGGATCAGACAGGCAATAACATTCAGTACTTC. It encodes CASSADQTGNNIQYF.

This clone was recorded a few times. The V call is TRBV18, the J call TRBJ1-4, with D unclear. There are 15 residues in the CDR3. Trimming left V 1 base short and J 8 bases short, with 14 bases between. Per germline, CDR1 KGHSH and CDR2 LQKENI. CDR3 nucleotides: TGTGCCAGCTCACCACTCGCCGGACCCGAAGAAAAACTGTTTTTT. Translating gives CASSPLAGPEEKLFF.

Relative to its sample, this clone is large. V gene TRBV5-6 combines with J gene TRBJ2-7, with D possibly TRBD1 on 5 matching bases. Trimming shortened V by 4 bases and J by 2 bases, and 13 bases separated the two germline ends. Germline loops: CDR1 SGHDT, CDR2 YYEEEE. The CDR3 runs to 14 residues. The CDR3 is CASSDSTVTYEQYF. The DNA for the CDR3 is TGTGCCAGCAGCGACTCGACAGTTACCTACGAGCAGTACTTC.

This clone was counted only a few times. The CDR3 coding sequence is TGTGCCAGCAGTGAATATTTCACTAGCAATCAGCCCCAGCATTTT. This translates into CASSEYFTSNQPQHF. The V gene is TRBV2, the J gene TRBJ1-5; D ambiguous. The CDR3 has 15 residues. The ends were cut back, 2 bases at V and 0 bases at J, with 8 bases in the middle. Germline loops: CDR1 SNHLY, CDR2 FYNNEI.

A remark on this clone: A read error may produce the germline difference seen at one junction end. The rearrangement joins TRBV4-3 to TRBJ1-1; D is undetermined. The CDR3 loop spans 12 amino acids. Per the germline V gene, CDR1 is LGHNA and CDR2 is YSLEER. CDR3: CASSQGLEGVIF. The CDR3 coding sequence is TGCGCCAGCAGCCAAGGTCTCGAGGGTGTGATCTTT.

The rearrangement uses TRBV5-1 and TRBJ1-1; a weak D match, TRBD1 (6 bases). Germline loops: CDR1 SGHRS, CDR2 YFSETQ. The CDR3 consists of 16 residues. Trimming removed 3 bases at V and 0 bases at J, with 15 bases between. CDR3 residues: CASSWPGEDVNTEAFF. The CDR3, as DNA: TGCGCCAGCAGCTGGCCAGGGGAAGATGTGAACACTGAAGCTTTCTTT.

This clone was seen only a few times. V and J are TRBV9 and TRBJ2-2; D is ambiguous. The V end was cut by 7 bases, the J end by 1 base, with 14 bases between. The CDR3 is made up of 15 amino acids. The germline gives CDR1 SGDLS, CDR2 YYNGEE. The DNA of the CDR3 is TGTGCCAGCTCGGAAGGGTTCTGGAACACCGGGGAGCTGTTTTTT. This codes for CASSEGFWNTGELFF.

The chain carries TRBV10-3 and TRBJ1-1; D perhaps matches TRBD1 (5 bases). With 2 bases removed from V and 2 bases from J, the gap between germline ends came to 12 bases. The CDR3 has 15 residues. CDR1 and CDR2 (germline): ENHRY, SYGVKD. CDR3 nucleotides: TGTGCCATCAGTGAGCCTACGACAGCCAACACTGAAGCTTTCTTT. Its translation is CAISEPTTANTEAFF.

Comments on this clone: Distinct nucleotide sequences in the sample also encode this CDR3. This sequence joins TRBV10-3 and TRBJ1-1; D not resolved. This CDR3 has 12 residues. V lost 3 bases to trimming and J lost 3 bases, with 5 bases between them. Per germline, CDR1 ENHRY and CDR2 SYGVKD. In DNA form, the CDR3 reads TGTGCCATCAGTGAAGGCGACACTGAAGCTTTCTTT. This sequence encodes CAISEGDTEAFF.

This clone appeared once. The junction and the germline gene differ at one end; a read error may be behind it. This sequence joins TRBV5-1 and TRBJ1-1; D perhaps matches TRBD1 (5 bases). Germline CDR1 and CDR2: SGHRS and YFSETQ. The CDR3 is 13 amino acids. CDR3 DNA: TGCGCCGGCAGCCCCTTGGAGGGGACTGAAGCTTTCTTT. Translated: CAGSPLEGTEAFF.

The chain carries TRBV12-2 and TRBJ1-1. TRBV12-2 is a known pseudogene. The CDR3 sequence is 9 residues long. The CDR3, as DNA: TGTGCAAGTTCGGCGCGGGCTTTCTTT. This encodes CASSARAFF.

CDR3 loop: CASSKSPCPVTRTYEQYF. The DNA of the CDR3 is TGTGCCAGCAGCAAATCCCCATGTCCCGTAACAAGGACCTACGAGCAGTACTTC. The chain employs TRBV21-1 and TRBJ2-7. TRBV21-1 is termed a pseudogene. This CDR3 comprises 18 residues.

The chain joins TRBV28 to TRBJ1-4; tentatively, D is TRBD1 (5 bases). Germline CDR1 is MDHEN and CDR2 is SYDVKM. This CDR3 is built from 17 residues. V was pared by 6 bases and J by 5 bases, with 22 bases between. DNA of the CDR3: TGTGCCAGCAGCGACTACTATAGGGACCTCGGAAATGAAAAACTGTTTTTT. It yields the protein CASSDYYRDLGNEKLFF.

Note on this clone: The CDR3 carries no conserved terminal phenylalanine or tryptophan, so it likely arises from a read error. The V and J genes are TRBV10-2 and TRBJ2-7, with D hard to call. Germline V gene data show CDR1 as WSHSY and CDR2 as SAAADI. The ends were cut back, 7 bases at V and 0 bases at J, with 7 bases in the middle. CDR3 size: 12 residues. The CDR3 region is CASTESSYEQYL. In DNA, the CDR3 is TGCGCCAGCACTGAAAGCTCCTACGAGCAGTACCTC.

The chain links TRBV14 to TRBJ2-1; D is uncertain. The CDR3 is 16 amino acids. With 1 base removed from V and 0 bases from J, the gap between germline ends came to 10 bases. Germline V gene sequence: CDR1 SGHDN, CDR2 FVKESK. The CDR3 sequence is CASSQVTSSSYNEQFF. Here the CDR3 DNA reads TGTGCCAGCAGCCAAGTTACTTCTAGCTCCTACAATGAGCAGTTCTTC.

The V gene is TRBV5-6, the J gene TRBJ2-5; D perhaps matches TRBD1 (7 bases). V shed 1 base and J shed 5 bases, with 24 bases lying between them. The CDR3 extends over 18 amino acids. CDR1 is SGHDT and CDR2 is YYEEEE in the germline V gene. The CDR3 spells CASSLLVEAGGGVETQYF. For the CDR3, the DNA is TGTGCCAGCAGCTTGCTAGTTGAGGCAGGGGGAGGTGTGGAGACCCAGTACTTC. Together with reference TRBV5-6 and TRBJ2-5, the CDR3 gives the full variable domain: DAGVTQSPTHLIKTRGQQVTLRCSPKSGHDTVSWYQQALGQGPQFIFQYYEEEERQRGNFPDRFSGHQFPNYSSELNVNALLLGDSALYLCASSLLVEAGGGVETQYFGPGTRLLVL.

The CDR3 bases are TGTGCCAGCAGCGGGACAGGGTATGAGCAGTTCTTC. Protein sequence: CASSGTGYEQFF. The rearrangement joins TRBV7-9 to TRBJ2-1; 9 nucleotides match TRBD1. V dropped 5 bases and J dropped 8; count of bases not matched to a gene: 1. The CDR3 has 12 residues. Germline lookup yields CDR1 SEHNR and CDR2 FQNEAQ (reference sequence).

The sample holds a few counts of this clone. J is TRBJ2-1 and V is TRBV4-1; D not certain. The length of the CDR3 is 13 residues. Per germline, CDR1 MGHRA and CDR2 YSYEKL. V lost 4 bases and J 10 bases, leaving 14 bases between the germline ends. In nucleotides, the CDR3 is TGCGCCAGCAGCCTCGAGCTAGGGTTCGAGCAGTTCTTC. It encodes CASSLELGFEQFF.

There are a few counts of this clone. This chain's CDR3 is CASSSNRETNEKLFF. The CDR3 DNA follows: TGCGCCAGCAGCTCTAACAGGGAGACTAATGAAAAACTGTTTTTT. The genes are TRBV5-1 and TRBJ1-4; D might be TRBD1 (6 bases). V lost 3 bases and J 2 bases, leaving 11 bases between the germline ends. The CDR3 sequence is 15 residues long. The germline V gene encodes CDR1 SGHRS and CDR2 YFSETQ.

The chain couples TRBV4-3 to TRBJ1-6; TRBD1 might be the D (5 bases). This CDR3 comprises 16 residues. Germline CDR1 is LGHNA and CDR2 is YSLEER. V lost 3 bases and J 0 bases, leaving 9 bases between the germline ends. In DNA, the CDR3 is TGCGCCAGCAGCCATGACAGTGGCTCCTATAATTCACCCCTCCACTTT. Translated: CASSHDSGSYNSPLHF.

The chain couples TRBV19 to TRBJ2-7, with D possibly matching TRBD2 (5 bases). Germline V gives CDR1 LNHDA, CDR2 SQIVND (reference sequence). V gave up 1 base and J gave up 1 base, with 8 bases separating them. This CDR3 is 14 amino acids long. The CDR3 DNA is TGTGCCAGTAGTATAGCCGGCGGGTCCTACGAGCAGTACTTC. Amino acids: CASSIAGGSYEQYF.

Concerning this clone: The sample has other DNA sequences that encode this CDR3 too. The V gene is TRBV18, the J gene TRBJ1-1, with unresolved D. In germline, CDR1 is KGHSH, CDR2 LQKENI. The CDR3 has 13 amino acids. V lost 3 bases, J lost 1 base, and 6 bases lay in between. CDR3 DNA sequence: TGTGCCAGCTCACCTGGCGCGAACACTGAAGCTTTCTTT. It codes for CASSPGANTEAFF.

V gene TRBV27 combines with J gene TRBJ2-7; possibly TRBD1 for D (6 bases). Germline loops: CDR1 MNHEY, CDR2 SMNVEV (reference sequence). The CDR3 length is 14 residues. The V end was cut by 5 bases, the J end by 0 bases, with 11 bases between. The CDR3 reads CASSLDSFSYEQYF. The CDR3 DNA is TGTGCCAGCAGTCTGGACAGTTTCTCCTACGAGCAGTACTTC.

The chain uses TRBV4-2 and TRBJ2-7, with 7 bases aligning to TRBD2. CDR3 length: 12 residues. V was pared by 1 base and J by 6 bases, with 0 bases of the junction left unmatched. The V gene's germline CDR1 is LGHNA and CDR2 YNFKEQ. The CDR3 spells CASSQAGGEQYF. CDR3 sequence (DNA): TGTGCCAGCAGCCAAGCGGGGGGCGAGCAGTACTTC.

The rearrangement joins TRBV10-3 to TRBJ2-3; D is perhaps TRBD1 or TRBD2 (5 bases each). V shed 4 bases and J shed 0 bases, with 14 bases lying between them. The CDR3 runs to 16 residues. In germline, CDR1 is ENHRY, CDR2 SYGVKD. DNA of the CDR3: TGTGCCATCAGTGGTCCAGGGAGCTCTAGCACAGATACGCAGTATTTT. Its protein product is CAISGPGSSSTDTQYF.

This chain joins TRBV7-2 and TRBJ2-1; 7 bases agree with TRBD1. Germline V CDR1 and CDR2: SGHTA, FQGNSA. Losses at the gene ends were 3 bases for V and 4 bases for J; bases not matched to a gene: 0. The CDR3 runs to 13 residues. The CDR3 sequence: CASSLGQYNEQFF. The CDR3 DNA follows: TGTGCCAGCAGCTTGGGACAGTACAATGAGCAGTTCTTC.